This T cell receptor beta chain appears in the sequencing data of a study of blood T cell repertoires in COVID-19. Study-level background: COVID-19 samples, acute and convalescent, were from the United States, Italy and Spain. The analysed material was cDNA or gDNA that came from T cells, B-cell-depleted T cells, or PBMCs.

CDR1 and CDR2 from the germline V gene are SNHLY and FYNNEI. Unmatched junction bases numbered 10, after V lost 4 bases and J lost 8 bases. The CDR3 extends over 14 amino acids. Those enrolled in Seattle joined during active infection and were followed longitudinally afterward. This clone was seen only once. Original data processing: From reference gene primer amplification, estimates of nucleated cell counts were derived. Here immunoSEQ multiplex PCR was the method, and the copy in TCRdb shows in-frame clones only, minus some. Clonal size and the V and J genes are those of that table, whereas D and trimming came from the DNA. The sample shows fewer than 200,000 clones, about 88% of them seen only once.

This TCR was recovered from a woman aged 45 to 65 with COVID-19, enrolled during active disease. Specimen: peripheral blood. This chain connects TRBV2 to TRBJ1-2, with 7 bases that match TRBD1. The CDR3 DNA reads TGTGCCAGCAGTGTGGAGGGGGCAGGTGGAGGCTACACCTTC. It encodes CASSVEGAGGGYTF.